This TCR beta chain came from a study of cytomegalovirus exposure and HLA in healthy donors. Primers: 60 Vbeta forward and 13 Jbeta reverse. Assay used: immunoSEQ multiplex PCR; TCRdb lists only in-frame clones, some missing. Recorded for this sample: fewer than 95,000 clones. General study results and limits: Associated with cytomegalovirus, according to the listing, were fewer than 200 TCR beta chains. In vitro checks showed that a few CMV-associated chains really do target CMV antigens.

CDR3 length: 15 residues. Losses at the gene ends were 6 bases for V and 2 bases for J; bases not matched to a gene: 6. The germline gives CDR1 SNHLY, CDR2 FYNNEI. For this clone: Its antigen is as yet unknown.

Sequences were obtained from PBMCs. The V gene is TRBV2, the J gene TRBJ2-5; 10 nucleotides agree with TRBD1. The receptor comes from a woman aged 40 to 50 in good health and CMV-seropositive. This chain's CDR3 is CASSSDRGRQETQYF. In DNA form, the CDR3 reads TGTGCCAGCAGCTCGGACAGGGGGAGACAAGAGACCCAGTACTTC.